This T cell receptor (beta chain) was documented in a study of post-analysis software for immune sequencing data. About the research overall: In terms of disease course, relapsing-remitting, secondary progressive and progressive-relapsing multiple sclerosis were included.

Notes on this clonotype: What it recognizes is unknown.

TCR beta cDNA libraries had unique molecular identifiers. T cells numbering roughly 0.95 to 11 million gave rise to roughly 0.5 million cDNA molecules. TCRdb passed the PCR reads through MiXCR, listing each CDR3 protein once. The sample has roughly 430,000 distinct CDR3 sequences, 30% to 45% seen once. Overall study results and limits: Compared with controls, patients had more of roughly five TRBV segments, including TRBV5-6, TRBV5-1 and TRBV20-1. Among multiple sclerosis patients, normalized Chao1 diversity was significantly below that of controls. F measure grouped same-batch samples tightly together.

V lost 2 bases, J lost 3 bases, and 14 bases lay in between. Germline V gene lookup returns CDR1 MDHEN and CDR2 SYDVKM. The CDR3 runs to 16 residues. The chain links TRBV28 to TRBJ1-5; perhaps TRBD1 as D (6 bases). Sequenced material: blood. This clonotype was obtained from a girl aged 2-15 years with multiple sclerosis. This CDR3 is CASSLETGGSNQPQHF. The CDR3 DNA follows: TGTGCCAGCAGTTTAGAGACAGGAGGATCCAATCAGCCCCAGCATTTT.